The 20 T cell receptor beta chains below were found in one sample sequenced in a study of blood T cells in healthy people across ages (dated by TCRdb to 2015 to 2017). The library was produced with 5' RACE. Sequencing relied on an Illumina HiSeq 2500. A second PCR of roughly 7 to 11 cycles was performed with a sample-barcoded 5' primer and a J-beta primer mix. In TCRdb, the public reads were trimmed at Q25 with fastp and aligned with MiXCR, with productive beta chains retained. Every entry covers one CDR3 protein and lists the most common genes and DNA from its rows. The sample contains 650,000 to 1,000,000 distinct CDR3 sequences, 36% of them found a single time. The ten largest clones represent 10% to 15% of the sample. The sample taken for sequencing was blood. These receptors all stem from a man aged 18 to 29 in good health.

This clonotype was counted many times. The rearrangement uses TRBV7-2 and TRBJ2-5, with D perhaps matching TRBD1 or TRBD2 (5 bases each). Germline CDR1 and CDR2: SGHTA and FQGNSA. Trimming removed 4 bases from V and 1 base from J, with 10 bases in between. The CDR3 runs 14 residues. The CDR3: CASSSGRFQETQYF. Here the CDR3 DNA reads TGTGCCAGCAGCTCGGGACGGTTCCAAGAGACCCAGTACTTC. Combining the CDR3 with reference TRBV7-2 and TRBJ2-5 gives the whole variable domain GAGVSQSPSNKVTEKGKDVELRCDPISGHTALYWYRQSLGQGLEFLIYFQGNSAPDKSGLPSDRFSAERTGGSVSTLTIQRTQQEDSAVYLCASSSGRFQETQYFGPGTRLLVL.

This clonotype was seen a few times. This chain connects TRBV6-2 or TRBV6-3 to TRBJ1-2; D is unresolved. The V gene's germline CDR1 is MNHEY and CDR2 SVGEGT. The germline V and J ends were trimmed by 4 bases and 8 bases, with 17 bases remaining between them. This CDR3 has 14 amino acids. The CDR3 DNA reads TGTGCCAGCAGTTCGTCAGGAAGGTGGTGGGGCTACACCTTC. As protein: CASSSSGRWWGYTF.

V is TRBV12-3 or TRBV12-4 and J is TRBJ2-5; D unresolved. CDR3 length: 11 residues. V was trimmed by 8 bases and J by 11 bases, leaving 15 bases between them. CDR3 nucleotides: TGTGCCAGCGGATCGGTCGCTGAGCAGTACTTC. Its translation: CASGSVAEQYF.

As concerns this clonotype: The junction differs from germline at one of its ends, possibly a read error. The rearrangement uses TRBV20-1 and TRBJ2-1, with TRBD2 matching over 7 bases. Germline CDR1 is DFQATT and CDR2 is SNEGSKA (reference sequence). This CDR3 is 14 amino acids long. CDR3: CSAGERDYRNEQFF. DNA of the CDR3: TGCAGTGCTGGAGAGCGGGACTATCGGAATGAGCAGTTCTTC.

There are a few counts of this clonotype. The V gene is TRBV20-1, the J gene TRBJ2-1; no definite D call. The V and J ends lost 1 base and 7 bases respectively, with 5 bases between them. The CDR3 loop spans 11 amino acids. The germline V gene encodes CDR1 DFQATT and CDR2 SNEGSKA (reference sequence). CDR3 coding DNA: TGCAGTGCTAGAGGAATGAATGAGCAGTTCTTC. Residues: CSARGMNEQFF.

This rearrangement joins TRBV4-3 to TRBJ2-1, with D unresolved. The CDR3 spans 15 residues. CDR1 and CDR2 from the germline V gene are LGHNA and YSLEER. V lost 0 bases and J 7 bases, leaving 13 bases between the germline ends. The chain's CDR3 is CASSQEVSERNEQFF. Here the CDR3 DNA reads TGCGCCAGCAGCCAAGAAGTGTCAGAGAGGAATGAGCAGTTCTTC.

This clonotype was seen only a few times. The rearrangement joins TRBV4-1 to TRBJ2-7, with D tentatively TRBD1 (6 bases). CDR1 and CDR2 (germline): MGHRA, YSYEKL. V lost 6 bases to trimming and J lost 0 bases, with 15 bases between them. The CDR3 is 15 residues long. Written as DNA, the CDR3 is TGCGCCAGCAGTCCTGACAGGCCAAGCTCCTACGAGCAGTACTTC. Protein product: CASSPDRPSSYEQYF.

The gene calls are TRBV3-1 and TRBJ2-5; D possibly matches TRBD1 or TRBD2 (5 bases each). Germline loops: CDR1 LGHDT, CDR2 YNNKEL (reference sequence). CDR3 length equals 15 residues. V gave up 4 bases and J gave up 3 bases, with 15 bases separating them. CDR3 sequence: CASSLEGLGKETQYF. As DNA, the CDR3 is TGTGCCAGCAGCCTAGAGGGGCTAGGAAAAGAGACCCAGTACTTC.

V is TRBV7-2 and J is TRBJ1-1, with a weak D call TRBD1 (6 bases). Between the trimmed V and J ends, which lost 0 bases and 11 bases, there was a span of 13 bases. From germline, CDR1 is SGHTA and CDR2 FQGNSA. This CDR3 is 13 amino acids long. Written as DNA, the CDR3 is TGTGCCAGCAGCTTAGCGATCGACAGGCGGGCTTTCTTT. Protein: CASSLAIDRRAFF.

This sequence joins TRBV2 and TRBJ1-2; possibly TRBD1 for D (6 bases). This CDR3 has 16 amino acids. Germline V gene sequence: CDR1 SNHLY, CDR2 FYNNEI. The V end was cut by 2 bases, the J end by 4 bases, with 17 bases between. The CDR3 protein is CASSERGGREGYGYTF. CDR3 nucleotides: TGTGCCAGCAGTGAAAGGGGGGGCAGGGAGGGCTATGGCTACACCTTC. The full variable domain, with the rest looked up from reference TRBV2 and TRBJ1-2, is EPEVTQTPSHQVTQMGQEVILRCVPISNHLYFYWYRQILGQKVEFLVSFYNNEISEKSEIFDDQFSVERPDGSNFTLKIRSTKLEDSAMYFCASSERGGREGYGYTFGSGTRLTVV.

This chain uses TRBV11-2 with TRBJ2-1; D is possibly TRBD2 (6 bases). Germline V gives CDR1 SGHAT, CDR2 FQNNGV. The V gene lost 6 bases and the J gene lost 0 bases, with 15 bases spanning the gap. CDR3 length: 16 residues. The CDR3 loop reads CASRRGGRLSYNEQFF. CDR3 coding DNA: TGTGCCAGCAGGCGGGGTGGGCGCCTCTCCTACAATGAGCAGTTCTTC.

The chain has TRBV7-2 and TRBJ2-7, with 9 bases identical to TRBD2. The length of the CDR3 is 14 residues. Losses at the gene ends were 5 bases for V and 7 bases for J; bases not matched to a gene: 9. Germline CDR1 SGHTA, CDR2 FQGNSA. CDR3 amino acids: CASSVGTSYNEQYF. In DNA, the CDR3 is TGTGCCAGCAGCGTCGGGACTAGCTACAATGAGCAGTACTTC.

The gene calls are TRBV7-2 and TRBJ2-1; no clear D gene. V lost 0 bases and J lost 7, with 10 bases in between. The CDR3 is 14 amino acids. Germline V gene data show CDR1 as SGHTA and CDR2 as FQGNSA. CDR3 sequence: CASSLAGRENEQFF. The DNA for the CDR3 is TGTGCCAGCAGCTTAGCAGGGCGTGAGAATGAGCAGTTCTTC. Combining the CDR3 with reference TRBV7-2 and TRBJ2-1 gives the whole variable domain GAGVSQSPSNKVTEKGKDVELRCDPISGHTALYWYRQSLGQGLEFLIYFQGNSAPDKSGLPSDRFSAERTGGSVSTLTIQRTQQEDSAVYLCASSLAGRENEQFFGPGTRLTVL.

A remark on this clonotype: Since a much larger clone is just one base distant, this may be a read error. The chain links TRBV12-3 or TRBV12-4 to TRBJ2-3; 7 bases are shared with TRBD2. The CDR3 contains 14 residues. CDR3 coding DNA: TGTGCCGGCAGTCTAGCGGCCAACACAGATACGCAGTATTTT. Translating it yields CAGSLAANTDTQYF.

The rearrangement uses TRBV21-1 and TRBJ2-3. TRBV21-1 corresponds to a pseudogene. This CDR3 comprises 14 residues. The CDR3, as DNA: TGTGCCAGCAGCAAAGCGTCAAAACCAGATACGCAGTATTTT. Encoded protein: CASSKASKPDTQYF.

The rearrangement links TRBV4-1 to TRBJ2-5; D is unclear. This CDR3 spans 13 amino acids. The germline CDR1 and CDR2 sequences are MGHRA and YSYEKL. Trimming took off 4 bases at V and 4 bases at J, with 10 bases between the two ends. CDR3 nucleotides: TGCGCCAGCAGCCGCTCGAGAGTAGAGACCCAGTACTTC. Translated: CASSRSRVETQYF.

This chain links TRBV9 with TRBJ2-1, with D tentatively TRBD1 (5 bases). The CDR3 is 15 residues long. Between the trimmed V and J ends, which lost 3 bases and 2 bases, there was a span of 12 bases. Germline CDR1 SGDLS, CDR2 YYNGEE. CDR3 DNA: TGTGCCAGCAGCGAGCAGGGTAGCCCCTACAATGAGCAGTTCTTC. Its translation is CASSEQGSPYNEQFF.

The V gene is TRBV13, the J gene TRBJ2-1, with 8 bases matching TRBD2. Trimming removed 5 bases from V and 9 bases from J; junction bases left unmatched: 12. Germline CDR1 reads PRHDT; CDR2 reads FYEKMQ (reference sequence). The CDR3 has 15 amino acids. The DNA of the CDR3 is TGTGCCAGCAGCCCCCCCGGGACTAGTAGGGGTGAGCAGTTCTTC. Translated, it gives CASSPPGTSRGEQFF.

Points on this clonotype: One end of the junction varies from germline; a read error may be responsible. This chain uses TRBV7-8 with TRBJ1-2, with D possibly being TRBD1 (6 bases). This CDR3 contains 15 residues. The germline gives CDR1 SGHVS, CDR2 FQNEAQ. Here the CDR3 reads CASSSVGGEPYGYTF. The DNA of the CDR3 is TGTGCCAGCAGCTCCGTAGGGGGGGAACCCTATGGTTACACCTTC.

Concerning this clonotype itself: The junction and the germline gene differ at one end; a read error may be behind it. The rearrangement uses TRBV10-3 and TRBJ1-6; tentatively, D is TRBD1 (6 bases). There are 15 residues in the CDR3. CDR1 is ENHRY, CDR2 SYGVKD, per germline. The CDR3 bases are TGTGCCATCAGTGCGCAACAGGGACGGAATTCACCCCCCCACTTT. It is translated as CAISAQQGRNSPPHF.